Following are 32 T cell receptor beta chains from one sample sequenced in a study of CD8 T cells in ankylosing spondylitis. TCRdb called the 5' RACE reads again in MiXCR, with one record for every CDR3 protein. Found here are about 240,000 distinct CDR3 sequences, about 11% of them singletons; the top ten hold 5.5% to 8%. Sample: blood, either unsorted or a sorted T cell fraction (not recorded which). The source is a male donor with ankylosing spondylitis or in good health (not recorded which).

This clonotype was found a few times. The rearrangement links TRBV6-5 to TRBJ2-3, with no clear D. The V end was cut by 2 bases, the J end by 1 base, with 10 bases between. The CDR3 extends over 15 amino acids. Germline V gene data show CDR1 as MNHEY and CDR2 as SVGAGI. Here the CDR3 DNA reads TGTGCCAGCAGTTACGGCACCCCCGGCACAGATACGCAGTATTTT. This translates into CASSYGTPGTDTQYF.

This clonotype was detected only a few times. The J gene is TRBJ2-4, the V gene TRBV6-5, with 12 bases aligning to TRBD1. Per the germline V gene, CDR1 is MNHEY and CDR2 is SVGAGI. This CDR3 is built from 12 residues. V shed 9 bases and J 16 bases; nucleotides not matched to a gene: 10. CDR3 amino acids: CASSAGTGGYYF. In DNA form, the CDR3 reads TGTGCCAGTTCAGCCGGGACAGGGGGCTACTACTTC.

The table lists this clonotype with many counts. The CDR3 sequence: CSVGKQGRADTQYF. The CDR3, as DNA: TGCAGCGTCGGAAAACAGGGGCGGGCAGATACGCAGTATTTT. This chain links TRBV29-1 with TRBJ2-3; 7 nucleotides match TRBD1. J gave up 4 bases and V 6 bases, and 10 bases lay outside the gene matches. The CDR3 is 14 residues long. CDR1 is SQVTM and CDR2 is ANQGSEA in the germline V gene.

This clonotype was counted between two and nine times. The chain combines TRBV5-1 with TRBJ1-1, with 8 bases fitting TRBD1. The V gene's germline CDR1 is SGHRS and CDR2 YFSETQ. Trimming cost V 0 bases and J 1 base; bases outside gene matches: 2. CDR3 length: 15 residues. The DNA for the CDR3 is TGCGCCAGCAGCTTGGAAGGGACAGGGAACACTGAAGCTTTCTTT. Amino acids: CASSLEGTGNTEAFF.

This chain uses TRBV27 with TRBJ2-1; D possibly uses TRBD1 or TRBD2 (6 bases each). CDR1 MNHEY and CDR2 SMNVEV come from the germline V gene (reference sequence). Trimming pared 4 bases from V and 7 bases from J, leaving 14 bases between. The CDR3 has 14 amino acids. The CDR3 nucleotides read TGTGCCAGCAGTTGGGGGGCCCCCACGAATGAGCAGTTCTTC. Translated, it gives CASSWGAPTNEQFF.

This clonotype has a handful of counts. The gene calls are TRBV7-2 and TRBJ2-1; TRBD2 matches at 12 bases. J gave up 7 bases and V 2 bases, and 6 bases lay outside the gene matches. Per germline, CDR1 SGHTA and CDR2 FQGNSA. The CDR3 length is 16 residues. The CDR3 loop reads CASSLRLAGARNEQFF. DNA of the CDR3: TGTGCCAGCAGCTTACGACTAGCGGGAGCTCGGAATGAGCAGTTCTTC.

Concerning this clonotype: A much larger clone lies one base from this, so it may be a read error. This chain's CDR3 is CASSPRLAGGSYNEQLF. The CDR3 region has the DNA TGTGCCAGCAGCCCTAGACTAGCGGGAGGCTCCTACAATGAGCAGCTCTTC. The chain couples TRBV3-1 to TRBJ2-1; 13 bases align to TRBD2. Germline CDR1 reads LGHDT; CDR2 reads YNNKEL (reference sequence). This CDR3 has 17 residues.

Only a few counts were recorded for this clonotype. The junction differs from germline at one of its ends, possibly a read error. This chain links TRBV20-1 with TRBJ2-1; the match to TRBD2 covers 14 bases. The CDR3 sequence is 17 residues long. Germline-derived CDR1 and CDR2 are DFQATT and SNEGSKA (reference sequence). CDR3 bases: TGCTGTGCTCCGGGACTAGCGGGAGAGGGGGTAAGCGATGAGCAGTTCTTC. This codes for CCAPGLAGEGVSDEQFF.

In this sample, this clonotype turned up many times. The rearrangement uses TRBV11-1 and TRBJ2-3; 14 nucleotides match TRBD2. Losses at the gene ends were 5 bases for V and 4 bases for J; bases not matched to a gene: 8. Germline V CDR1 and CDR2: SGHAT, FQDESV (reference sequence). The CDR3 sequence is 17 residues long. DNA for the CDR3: TGTGCCAGCAGCCCCGGGACTAGCGGGAGAGGATCAGATACGCAGTATTTT. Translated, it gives CASSPGTSGRGSDTQYF.

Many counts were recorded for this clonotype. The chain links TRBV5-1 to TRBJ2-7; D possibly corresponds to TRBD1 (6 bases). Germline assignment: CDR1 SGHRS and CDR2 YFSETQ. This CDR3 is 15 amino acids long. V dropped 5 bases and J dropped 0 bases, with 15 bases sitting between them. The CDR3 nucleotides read TGCGCCAGCAGAAAGGAAACAGGGTACTCCTACGAGCAGTACTTC. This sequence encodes CASRKETGYSYEQYF.

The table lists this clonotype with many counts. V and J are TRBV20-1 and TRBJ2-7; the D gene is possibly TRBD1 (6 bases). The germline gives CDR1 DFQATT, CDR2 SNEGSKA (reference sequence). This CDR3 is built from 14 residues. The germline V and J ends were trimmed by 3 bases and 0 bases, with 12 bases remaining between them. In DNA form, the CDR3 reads TGCAGTGCTAGGGTACCAGGGGTCTCCTACGAGCAGTACTTC. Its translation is CSARVPGVSYEQYF.

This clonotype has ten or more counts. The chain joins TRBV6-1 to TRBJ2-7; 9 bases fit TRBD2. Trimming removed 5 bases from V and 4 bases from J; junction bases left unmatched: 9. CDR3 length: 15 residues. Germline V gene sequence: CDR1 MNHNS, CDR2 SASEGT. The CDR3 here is CASSKKSGGSYEQYF. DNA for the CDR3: TGTGCCAGCAGTAAAAAGAGCGGGGGGTCTTACGAGCAGTACTTC.

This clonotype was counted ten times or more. This chain's CDR3 is CSVEVRSGTSDEQYF. Written as DNA, the CDR3 is TGCAGCGTTGAAGTACGGTCGGGGACTAGTGACGAGCAGTACTTC. This chain joins TRBV29-1 and TRBJ2-7, with 8 bases identical to TRBD2. CDR1 and CDR2 (germline): SQVTM, ANQGSEA. The CDR3 consists of 15 residues. V was pared by 1 base and J by 5 bases, with 10 bases of the junction left unmatched.

CDR3 sequence (DNA): TGCGCCAGCAGCTTGAACGTGAATGAGCAGTTCTTC. Translation gives CASSLNVNEQFF. The chain has TRBV5-1 and TRBJ2-1, with D hard to call. Looked up from germline, CDR1 is SGHRS and CDR2 is YFSETQ. The CDR3 is 12 amino acids. V was pared by 1 base and J by 7 bases, with 6 bases between.

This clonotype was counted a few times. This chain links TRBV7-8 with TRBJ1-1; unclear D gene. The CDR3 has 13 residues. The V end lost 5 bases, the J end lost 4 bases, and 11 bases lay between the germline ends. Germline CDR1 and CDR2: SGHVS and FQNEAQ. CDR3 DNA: TGTGCCAGCAGCCCAAGAACGGGCACTGAAGCTTTCTTT. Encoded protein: CASSPRTGTEAFF.

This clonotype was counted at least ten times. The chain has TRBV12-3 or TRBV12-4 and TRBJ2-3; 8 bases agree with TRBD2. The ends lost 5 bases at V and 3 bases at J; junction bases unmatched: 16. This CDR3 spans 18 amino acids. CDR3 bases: TGTGCCAGCAGTCTCCCTTCCGGGAGGGCTCGAGGGACAGATACGCAGTATTTT. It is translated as CASSLPSGRARGTDTQYF.

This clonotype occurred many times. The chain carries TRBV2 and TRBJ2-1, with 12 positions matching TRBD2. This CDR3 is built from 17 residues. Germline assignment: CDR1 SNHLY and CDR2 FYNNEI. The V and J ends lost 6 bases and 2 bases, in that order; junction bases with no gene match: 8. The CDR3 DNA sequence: TGTGCCAGCAGGGGGGTGACTAGCGGGGGAACCTACAATGAGCAGTTCTTC. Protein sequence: CASRGVTSGGTYNEQFF.

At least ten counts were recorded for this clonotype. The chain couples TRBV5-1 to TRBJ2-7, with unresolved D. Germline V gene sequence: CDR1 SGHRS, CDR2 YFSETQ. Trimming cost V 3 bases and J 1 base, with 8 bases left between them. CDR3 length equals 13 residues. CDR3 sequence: CASSWALSYEQYF. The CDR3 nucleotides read TGCGCCAGCAGCTGGGCTTTATCCTACGAGCAGTACTTC.

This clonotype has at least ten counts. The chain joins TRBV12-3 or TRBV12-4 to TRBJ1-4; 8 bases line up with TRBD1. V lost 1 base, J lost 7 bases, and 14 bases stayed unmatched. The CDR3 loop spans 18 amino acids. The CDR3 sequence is CASSLVRDRSAFGEKLFF. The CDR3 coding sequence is TGTGCCAGCAGTTTAGTTAGGGACAGGTCGGCTTTTGGTGAAAAACTGTTTTTT.

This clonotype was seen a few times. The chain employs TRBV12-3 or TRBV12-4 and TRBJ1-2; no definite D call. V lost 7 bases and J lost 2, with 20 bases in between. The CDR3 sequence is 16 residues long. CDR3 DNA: TGTGCCAGCAAAACAGCACTTGGGATGCTAAACTATGGCTACACCTTC. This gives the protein CASKTALGMLNYGYTF.

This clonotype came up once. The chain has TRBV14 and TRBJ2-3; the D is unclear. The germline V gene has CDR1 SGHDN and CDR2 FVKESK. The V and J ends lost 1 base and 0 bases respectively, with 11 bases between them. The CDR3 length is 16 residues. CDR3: CASSQVLPFSTDTQYF. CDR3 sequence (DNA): TGTGCCAGCAGCCAAGTTTTACCCTTTAGCACAGATACGCAGTATTTT. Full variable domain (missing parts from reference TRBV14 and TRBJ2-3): EAGVTQFPSHSVIEKGQTVTLRCDPISGHDNLYWYRRVMGKEIKFLLHFVKESKQDESGMPNNRFLAERTGGTYSTLKVQPAELEDSGVYFCASSQVLPFSTDTQYFGPGTRLTVL.

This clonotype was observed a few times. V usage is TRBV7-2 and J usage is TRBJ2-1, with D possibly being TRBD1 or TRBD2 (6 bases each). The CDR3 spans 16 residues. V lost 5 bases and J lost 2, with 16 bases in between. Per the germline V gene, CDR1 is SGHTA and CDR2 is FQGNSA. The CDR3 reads CASSLQGRGAYNEQFF. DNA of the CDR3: TGTGCCAGCAGCCTTCAGGGGCGCGGGGCCTACAATGAGCAGTTCTTC.

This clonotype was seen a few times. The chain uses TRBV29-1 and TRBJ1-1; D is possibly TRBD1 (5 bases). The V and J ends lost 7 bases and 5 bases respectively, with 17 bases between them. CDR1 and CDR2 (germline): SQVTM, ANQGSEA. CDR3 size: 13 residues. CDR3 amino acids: CSARALRGTEAFF. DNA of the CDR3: TGCAGCGCCCGGGCCCTGAGGGGAACTGAAGCTTTCTTT.

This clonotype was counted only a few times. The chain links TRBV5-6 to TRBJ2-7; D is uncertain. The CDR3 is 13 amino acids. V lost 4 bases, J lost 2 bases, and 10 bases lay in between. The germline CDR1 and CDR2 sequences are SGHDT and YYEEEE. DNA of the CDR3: TGTGCCAGCAGCCAACAACCGACCTACGAGCAGTACTTC. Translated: CASSQQPTYEQYF.

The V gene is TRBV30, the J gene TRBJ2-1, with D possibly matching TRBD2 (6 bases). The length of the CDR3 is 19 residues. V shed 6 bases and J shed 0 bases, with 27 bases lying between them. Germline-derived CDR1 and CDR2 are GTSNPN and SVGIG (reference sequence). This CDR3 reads CACWAGTPRLTSSYNEQFF. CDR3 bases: TGTGCCTGCTGGGCTGGGACTCCCAGATTGACAAGCTCCTACAATGAGCAGTTCTTC. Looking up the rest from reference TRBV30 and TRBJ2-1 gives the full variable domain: SQTIHQWPATLVQPVGSPLSLECTVEGTSNPNLYWYRQAAGRGLQLLFYSVGIGQISSEVPQNLSASRPQDRQFILSSKKLLLSDSGFYLCACWAGTPRLTSSYNEQFFGPGTRLTVL.

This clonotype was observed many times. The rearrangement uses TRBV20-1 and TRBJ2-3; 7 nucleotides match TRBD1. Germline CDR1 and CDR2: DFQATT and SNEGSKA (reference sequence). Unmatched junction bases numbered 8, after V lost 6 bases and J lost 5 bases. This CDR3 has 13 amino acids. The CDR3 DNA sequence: TGCAGTGCCACCTTGACAGGGATAGATACGCAGTATTTT. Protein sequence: CSATLTGIDTQYF.

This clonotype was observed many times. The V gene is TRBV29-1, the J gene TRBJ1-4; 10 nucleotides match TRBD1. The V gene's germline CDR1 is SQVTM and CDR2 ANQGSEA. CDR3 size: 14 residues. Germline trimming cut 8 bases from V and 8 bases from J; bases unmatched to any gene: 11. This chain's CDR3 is CSTKSGTGDEKLFF. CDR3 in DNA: TGCAGCACTAAATCCGGGACAGGGGACGAAAAACTGTTTTTT.

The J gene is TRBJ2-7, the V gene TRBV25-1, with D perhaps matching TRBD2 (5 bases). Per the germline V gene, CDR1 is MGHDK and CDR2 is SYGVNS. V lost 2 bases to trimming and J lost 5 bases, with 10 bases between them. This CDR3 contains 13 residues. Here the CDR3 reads CASSENRGHEQYF. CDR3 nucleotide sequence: TGTGCCAGCAGTGAAAATAGAGGGCACGAGCAGTACTTC.

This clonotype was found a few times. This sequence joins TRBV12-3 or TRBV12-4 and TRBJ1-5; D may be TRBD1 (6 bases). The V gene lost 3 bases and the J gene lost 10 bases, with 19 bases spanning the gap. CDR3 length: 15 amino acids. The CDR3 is CASSFGGGVGDPQHF. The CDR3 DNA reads TGTGCCAGCAGTTTTGGGGGCGGGGTTGGGGACCCCCAGCATTTT.

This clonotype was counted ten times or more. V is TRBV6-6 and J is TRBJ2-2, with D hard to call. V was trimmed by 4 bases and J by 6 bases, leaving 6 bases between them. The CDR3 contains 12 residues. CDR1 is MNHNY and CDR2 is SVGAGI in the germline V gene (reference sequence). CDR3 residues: CASSSEAGELFF. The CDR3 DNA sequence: TGTGCCAGCAGTTCCGAGGCCGGGGAGCTGTTTTTT.

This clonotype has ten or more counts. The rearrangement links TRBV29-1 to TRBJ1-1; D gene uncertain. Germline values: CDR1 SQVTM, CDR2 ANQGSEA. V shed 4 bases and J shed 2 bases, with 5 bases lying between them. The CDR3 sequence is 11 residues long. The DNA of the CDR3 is TGCAGCGTTGCGTTTAACACTGAAGCTTTCTTT. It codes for CSVAFNTEAFF.

Here the CDR3 reads CASSVLSGSYNEQFF. In DNA form, the CDR3 reads TGTGCCAGCAGCGTCCTTAGCGGGTCATACAATGAGCAGTTCTTC. This sequence joins TRBV7-3 and TRBJ2-1, with TRBD2 matching over 7 bases. Germline values: CDR1 SGHTA, CDR2 FQGTGA. The CDR3 extends over 15 amino acids. The trim removed 5 bases at V and 4 bases at J, leaving 8 bases unmatched.